This TCR beta chain originates from a study of metastatic and nonmetastatic thyroid tumors. Patients underwent thyroid surgery, and none had received any treatment before it. TCRdb re-called clones from the PCR reads using MiXCR. Among roughly 83,000 clones listed, 15% were seen once. The table lists this clone with many counts. V was cut by 2 bases and J by 1 base, with 11 bases left in between. Germline CDR1 reads MNHEY; CDR2 reads SVGEGT. There are 15 residues in the CDR3. The chain links TRBV6-2 or TRBV6-3 to TRBJ2-5; D is possibly TRBD1 (5 bases). The sequenced sample was blood. The sequence derives from a female donor with papillary thyroid cancer or a benign thyroid nodule (not recorded which). Some clones in this sample may be carry-over from other donors' samples. The CDR3 DNA is TGTGCCAGCAGTTACGGCCACAGGATCCAAGAGACCCAGTACTTC. Protein sequence: CASSYGHRIQETQYF.